This T cell receptor beta chain appears in the sequencing data of a study of shared clonotypes between healthy human individuals. About the study: A donor's plate count was three for CD4 naive and three for CD4 memory; CD8 naive had two and CD8 memory one. Study-level points and caveats: Only blood was sampled; tissue repertoires likely differ.

The count of this clone is one. Its antigen is undetermined. Selected positively for CCR7 and CD45RO-negative, naive CD8 cells excluded terminally differentiated effector memory CD45RA+ cells. Clones were read by immunoSEQ multiplex PCR, and TCRdb kept only the in-frame ones, dropping some. The sample includes roughly 2,000,000 clones, about 94% seen only once; the top ten take around 1%. With 1 base removed from V and 5 bases from J, the gap between germline ends came to 8 bases. In germline, CDR1 is LNHNV, CDR2 YYDKDF (reference sequence). This CDR3 spans 13 amino acids. The sequence was obtained from a man younger than 35 in good health. The sequencing sample was made of naive CD8+ T cells sorted from blood. This chain links TRBV15 with TRBJ1-1; D unclear. CDR3 sequence: CATSRGPNTEAFF. The CDR3 DNA follows: TGTGCCACCAGCAGAGGGCCAAATACTGAAGCTTTCTTT.